Following are 26 T cell receptor beta chains from one sample sequenced in a study of blood T cells in healthy people across ages (dated by TCRdb to about 2015). Preparation of the library involved 5' RACE. The sample was run on an Illumina HiSeq 2500. The second PCR ran for roughly 7 to 12 cycles and used a J-beta primer mix along with a sample-barcoded 5' primer. Using fastp trimming at Q25 and MiXCR clonotype assembly, TCRdb reanalyzed the public sequencing data and kept in-frame beta chains. Rows with a matching CDR3 protein are joined into one entry that keeps the most common DNA and genes. The sample includes about 650,000 distinct CDR3 sequences, with approximately 29% observed a single time. The biggest ten clones account for about 16% of the sample. Sequencing used blood. These receptors were collected from a woman of 80 years or more in good health. Donor details come from another sample of the same person, matched by shared clones.

The sample holds many counts of this clonotype. This chain links TRBV5-1 with TRBJ2-1, with 8 positions matching TRBD2. V was pared by 7 bases and J by 9 bases, with 9 bases of the junction left unmatched. The germline V gene has CDR1 SGHRS and CDR2 YFSETQ. The CDR3 has 13 amino acids. The CDR3 DNA follows: TGCGCCAGCTCCCGGACTAGCCATGGTGAGCAGTTCTTC. This codes for CASSRTSHGEQFF.

The J gene is TRBJ2-1, the V gene TRBV12-3 or TRBV12-4; the match to TRBD1 covers 8 bases. Trimming took 5 bases from V and 8 from J; bases not matched to a gene: 17. This CDR3 has 17 residues. The CDR3 reads CASSPPSSQDRGDEQFF. The CDR3 bases are TGTGCCAGCAGTCCGCCTTCCTCCCAAGACAGGGGCGATGAGCAGTTCTTC.

In its sample, this clonotype was seen a few times. In nucleotides, the CDR3 is TGCAGTGGAGGGGGGACAGAGAACACTGAAGCTTTCTTT. This encodes CSGGGTENTEAFF. J is TRBJ1-1 and V is TRBV20-1, with 7 bases fitting TRBD1. Germline CDR1 reads DFQATT; CDR2 reads SNEGSKA (reference sequence). CDR3 length equals 13 residues. V lost 7 bases, J lost 1 base, and 6 bases stayed unmatched.

This clonotype was seen at least ten times. V gene TRBV7-2 combines with J gene TRBJ2-7, with D hard to call. The CDR3 length is 13 residues. The V end lost 6 bases, the J end lost 6 bases, and 15 bases lay between the germline ends. Germline V gene data show CDR1 as SGHTA and CDR2 as FQGNSA. The CDR3 region is CASSQTLLGEQYF. The CDR3 DNA reads as TGTGCCAGCAGTCAGACACTTCTCGGCGAGCAGTACTTC.

The V gene is TRBV5-5, the J gene TRBJ1-2; D unclear. CDR3 size: 13 residues. V lost 7 bases and J lost 10, with 20 bases in between. The germline gives CDR1 SGHKS, CDR2 YYEKEE (reference sequence). Here the CDR3 DNA reads TGTGCCAGCGGCCTCCGGGAGGGAGCCTACTACACCTTC. Encoded protein: CASGLREGAYYTF.

This clonotype was detected ten times or more. The chain combines TRBV4-3 with TRBJ2-1, with 8 bases fitting TRBD1. Germline CDR1 LGHNA, CDR2 YSLEER. The V and J ends lost 4 bases and 7 bases, in that order; junction bases with no gene match: 9. This CDR3 contains 15 residues. The CDR3 DNA follows: TGCGCCAGCAGCCTGGAGACAGGGGCTGGGAATGAGCAGTTCTTC. Translation gives CASSLETGAGNEQFF.

This clonotype was observed at least ten times. The CDR3 sequence is CASSMTGYEQYF. The CDR3 DNA is TGTGCCAGCAGTATGACAGGGTACGAGCAGTACTTC. The chain joins TRBV2 to TRBJ2-7, with TRBD1 matching 7 bases. The CDR3 has 12 amino acids. CDR1 and CDR2 from the germline V gene are SNHLY and FYNNEI. V was clipped by 5 bases and J by 4 bases; unmatched bases: 2.

This clonotype was counted between two and nine times. This chain joins TRBV6-5 and TRBJ2-1; D gene unclear. The V gene lost 6 bases and the J gene lost 0 bases, with 15 bases spanning the gap. The germline CDR1 and CDR2 sequences are MNHEY and SVGAGI. The CDR3 spans 16 residues. The DNA of the CDR3 is TGTGCCAGCAGCCGGGTTAGGGTAGCCTCCTACAATGAGCAGTTCTTC. This sequence encodes CASSRVRVASYNEQFF.

With respect to this clonotype: A read error may explain this, as a much larger clone is one base away. The gene calls are TRBV5-1 and TRBJ2-7; D is ambiguous. V gave up 7 bases and J gave up 3 bases, with 20 bases separating them. CDR1 and CDR2 (germline): SGHRS, YFSETQ. The CDR3 extends over 15 amino acids. The CDR3 loop is CASQQEAVSNYEQYF. DNA for the CDR3: TGCGCCAGCCAACAAGAGGCAGTTAGCAACTACGAGCAGTACTTC.

In its sample, this clonotype was seen many times. The chain carries TRBV12-3 or TRBV12-4 and TRBJ2-7; TRBD1 matches 10 bases. V dropped 5 bases and J dropped 5; count of bases not matched to a gene: 3. This CDR3 region has 13 residues. The CDR3 is CASSLGTGDEQYF. CDR3 nucleotide sequence: TGTGCCAGCAGTCTGGGGACAGGGGACGAGCAGTACTTC.

Concerning this clonotype itself: A much larger clone differs from this one at a single base, so this may be a read error. The rearrangement uses TRBV27 and TRBJ1-5; TRBD1 is a possible D gene (6 bases). The germline V and J ends were trimmed by 5 bases and 8 bases, with 19 bases remaining between them. Germline values: CDR1 MNHEY, CDR2 SMNVEV (reference sequence). There are 15 residues in the CDR3. The CDR3 region has the DNA TGTGCCAGCAGTGCGACAGGAACGTCGCGGGAGCCCCAGCATTTT. Its protein is CASSATGTSREPQHF.

In the case of this clonotype: A much bigger clone sits one base away, suggesting this may be a read error. The J gene is TRBJ2-7, the V gene TRBV28, with TRBD1 matching 11 bases. Germline lookup yields CDR1 MDHEN and CDR2 SYDVKM. The CDR3 runs to 14 residues. Losses at the gene ends were 6 bases for V and 5 bases for J; bases not matched to a gene: 6. The CDR3 loop reads CASSRGTGGDEQYF. The DNA for the CDR3 is TGTGCCAGCAGCCGGGGGACAGGGGGTGACGAGCAGTACTTC.

Comments on this clonotype: One end of the junction varies from germline; a read error may be responsible. The chain couples TRBV2 to TRBJ1-2, with 7 nucleotides matching TRBD1. The length of the CDR3 is 14 residues. Germline-derived CDR1 and CDR2 are SNHLY and FYNNEI. The CDR3 sequence is CTSRETGPSYGYTF. DNA for the CDR3: TGTACCAGCAGAGAGACAGGGCCCAGCTATGGCTACACCTTC.

This clonotype was detected ten times or more. The rearrangement joins TRBV10-3 to TRBJ2-7; the D is unclear. The V and J ends lost 10 bases and 0 bases respectively, with 16 bases between them. Germline CDR1 is ENHRY and CDR2 is SYGVKD. CDR3 length equals 14 residues. The CDR3 sequence is CATVRAGPSYEQYF. The CDR3, as DNA: TGTGCCACCGTAAGGGCAGGACCCTCCTACGAGCAGTACTTC.

This clonotype was seen ten or more times. The J gene is TRBJ2-3, the V gene TRBV5-1, with D maybe TRBD1 (6 bases). The CDR3 is made up of 15 amino acids. V was shortened by 4 bases and J by 2 bases, with 14 bases between the two germline ends. Looked up from germline, CDR1 is SGHRS and CDR2 is YFSETQ. The CDR3 protein is CASSHEQGFTDTQYF. DNA of the CDR3: TGCGCCAGCAGCCATGAACAGGGTTTCACAGATACGCAGTATTTT.

J is TRBJ2-1 and V is TRBV12-3 or TRBV12-4; 10 bases agree with TRBD2. Germline trimming cut 1 base from V and 9 bases from J; bases unmatched to any gene: 6. The CDR3 has 15 residues. CDR3 in DNA: TGTGCCAGCAGTTTAGGAAGCGGGAGGGCCGTTGAGCAGTTCTTC. It encodes CASSLGSGRAVEQFF.

This chain joins TRBV5-1 and TRBJ2-7, with 9 bases lining up with TRBD2. Looked up from germline, CDR1 is SGHRS and CDR2 is YFSETQ. The CDR3 length is 17 residues. The J segment lost 3 bases and the V segment lost 0 bases, leaving 10 bases of the junction unmatched. Written as DNA, the CDR3 is TGCGCCAGCAGCTTGGAGCGGGGGGACAACCAACTCTACGAGCAGTACTTC. Protein product: CASSLERGDNQLYEQYF. Full variable domain (missing parts from reference TRBV5-1 and TRBJ2-7): KAGVTQTPRYLIKTRGQQVTLSCSPISGHRSVSWYQQTPGQGLQFLFEYFSETQRNKGNFPGRFSGRQFSNSRSEMNVSTLELGDSALYLCASSLERGDNQLYEQYFGPGTRLTVT.

The CDR3 loop is CASSPRKGNQPQHF. CDR3 in DNA: TGTGCCAGCTCACCACGAAAAGGTAATCAGCCCCAGCATTTT. The V gene is TRBV18, the J gene TRBJ1-5, with no clear D. The CDR3 sequence is 14 residues long. Germline V gene sequence: CDR1 KGHSH, CDR2 LQKENI. V dropped 1 base and J dropped 4 bases, with 8 bases sitting between them.

This clonotype was detected many times. The V gene is TRBV27, the J gene TRBJ2-3; unclear D gene. Trimming removed 5 bases at V and 2 bases at J, with 8 bases between. The CDR3 loop spans 13 amino acids. Germline V gene data show CDR1 as MNHEY and CDR2 as SMNVEV (reference sequence). CDR3 amino acids: CASSRSHTDTQYF. CDR3 coding DNA: TGTGCCAGCAGTCGGTCCCACACAGATACGCAGTATTTT.

This clonotype has just a few counts. CDR3 coding DNA: TGTGCCAGCAGCCCGGGGGCCGGGTATGGCACAGATACGCAGTATTTT. Protein product: CASSPGAGYGTDTQYF. This chain uses TRBV5-6 with TRBJ2-3; D may correspond to TRBD1 or TRBD2 (6 bases each). Per the germline V gene, CDR1 is SGHDT and CDR2 is YYEEEE. Trimming shortened V by 4 bases and J by 1 base, and 16 bases separated the two germline ends. CDR3 length: 16 amino acids.

As to this clonotype: A much larger clone lies one base from this, so it may be a read error. This sequence joins TRBV29-1 and TRBJ1-2; D ambiguous. The CDR3 loop spans 13 amino acids. Germline-derived CDR1 and CDR2 are SQVTM and ANQGSEA. DNA of the CDR3: TGCGGCGTTGTAAAAGGGTACCCTGATGGCTACACCTTC. Translation gives CGVVKGYPDGYTF.

This clonotype was counted at least ten times. The chain joins TRBV7-2 to TRBJ2-1; D ambiguous. V shed 2 bases and J shed 3 bases, with 11 bases lying between them. CDR3 length: 15 amino acids. Germline CDR1 reads SGHTA; CDR2 reads FQGNSA. The DNA of the CDR3 is TGTGCCAGCAGCTTAACCAGAGCGAACTACAATGAGCAGTTCTTC. This translates into CASSLTRANYNEQFF.

The V and J genes are TRBV29-1 and TRBJ2-7, with D tentatively TRBD1 (5 bases). The germline V gene has CDR1 SQVTM and CDR2 ANQGSEA. The CDR3 runs 11 residues. Trimming took 5 bases from V and 4 from J, leaving 9 bases between them. This CDR3 reads CSVRPGYEQYF. The CDR3 bases are TGCAGCGTTCGCCCAGGGTACGAGCAGTACTTC.

This chain connects TRBV9 to TRBJ1-1; D unresolved. Trimming removed 0 bases at V and 0 bases at J, with 9 bases between. This CDR3 is 15 amino acids long. In germline, CDR1 is SGDLS, CDR2 YYNGEE. Written as DNA, the CDR3 is TGTGCCAGCAGCGTAGAAGGTCCTCTGAACACTGAAGCTTTCTTT. This gives the protein CASSVEGPLNTEAFF.

In this sample, this clonotype turned up a few times. The genes are TRBV10-3 and TRBJ1-4; D might be TRBD1 (5 bases). Deletions cut 5 bases from V and 0 bases from J, with 13 bases between. This CDR3 is built from 16 residues. Germline CDR1 reads ENHRY; CDR2 reads SYGVKD. CDR3 amino acids: CAISKYRPTTNEKLFF. CDR3 nucleotides: TGTGCCATCAGTAAGTACAGGCCCACAACTAATGAAAAACTGTTTTTT.

Comment on this clonotype: Since a much larger clone is just one base distant, this may be a read error. The CDR3 reads CTSSLRLNEQFF. CDR3 nucleotide sequence: TGTACCAGCAGTTTACGCCTCAATGAGCAGTTCTTC. This chain links TRBV28 with TRBJ2-1; the D is unclear. The CDR3 has 12 amino acids. The germline gives CDR1 MDHEN, CDR2 SYDVKM. Together with reference TRBV28 and TRBJ2-1, the CDR3 gives the full variable domain: DVKVTQSSRYLVKRTGEKVFLECVQDMDHENMFWYRQDPGLGLRLIYFSYDVKMKEKGDIPEGYSVSREKKERFSLILESASTNQTSMYLCTSSLRLNEQFFGPGTRLTVL.